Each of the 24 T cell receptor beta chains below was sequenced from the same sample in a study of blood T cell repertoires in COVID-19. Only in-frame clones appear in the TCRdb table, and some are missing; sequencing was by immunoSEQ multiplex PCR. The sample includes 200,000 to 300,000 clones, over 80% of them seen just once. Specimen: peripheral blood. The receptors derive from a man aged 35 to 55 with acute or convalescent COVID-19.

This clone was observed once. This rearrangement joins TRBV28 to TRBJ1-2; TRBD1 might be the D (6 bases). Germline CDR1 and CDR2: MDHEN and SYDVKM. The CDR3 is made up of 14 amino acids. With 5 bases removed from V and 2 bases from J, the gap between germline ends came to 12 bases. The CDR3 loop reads CASSLGAHNYGYTF. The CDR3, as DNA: TGTGCCAGCAGTCTGGGGGCCCACAACTATGGCTACACCTTC.

CDR3 nucleotide sequence: TGTGCCAGCAAACCCAGGGCTAAATACCTCTATGGCTACACCTTC. It encodes CASKPRAKYLYGYTF. The chain employs TRBV25-1 and TRBJ1-2, with D possibly TRBD1 on 5 matching bases. Trimming removed 7 bases at V and 4 bases at J, with 19 bases between. The CDR3 runs 15 residues. In germline, CDR1 is MGHDK, CDR2 SYGVNS.

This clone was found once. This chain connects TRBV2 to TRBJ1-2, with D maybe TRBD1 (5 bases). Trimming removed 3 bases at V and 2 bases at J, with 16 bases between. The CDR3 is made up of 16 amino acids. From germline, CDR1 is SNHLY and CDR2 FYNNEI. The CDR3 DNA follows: TGTGCCAGCAGTGAGTCAGGGCCAACTGTGAACTATGGCTACACCTTC. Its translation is CASSESGPTVNYGYTF.

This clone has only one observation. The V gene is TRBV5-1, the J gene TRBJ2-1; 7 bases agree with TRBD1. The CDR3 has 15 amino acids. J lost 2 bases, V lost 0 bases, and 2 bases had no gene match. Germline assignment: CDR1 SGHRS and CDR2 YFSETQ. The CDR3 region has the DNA TGCGCCAGCAGCTTGGCTGGGACAGCCTACAATGAGCAGTTCTTC. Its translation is CASSLAGTAYNEQFF.

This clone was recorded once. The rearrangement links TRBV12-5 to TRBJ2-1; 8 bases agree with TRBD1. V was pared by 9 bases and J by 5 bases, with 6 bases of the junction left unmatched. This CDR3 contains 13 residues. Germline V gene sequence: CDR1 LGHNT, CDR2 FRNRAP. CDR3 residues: CARGDRYNNEQFF. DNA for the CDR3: TGTGCTAGAGGGGACAGGTACAACAATGAGCAGTTCTTC.

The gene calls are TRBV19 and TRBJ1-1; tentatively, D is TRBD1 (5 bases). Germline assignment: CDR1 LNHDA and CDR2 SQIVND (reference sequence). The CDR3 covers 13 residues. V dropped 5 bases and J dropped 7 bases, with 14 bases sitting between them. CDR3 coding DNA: TGTGCCAGTAGTCTCAGGACACTTAGTGAAGCTTTCTTT. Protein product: CASSLRTLSEAFF.

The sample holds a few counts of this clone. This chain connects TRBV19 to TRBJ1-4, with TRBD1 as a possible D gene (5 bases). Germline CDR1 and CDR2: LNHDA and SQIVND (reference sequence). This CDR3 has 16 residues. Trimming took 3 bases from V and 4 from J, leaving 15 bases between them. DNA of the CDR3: TGTGCCAGTAGTATCCGCAGGGCCGCAATTAATGAAAAACTGTTTTTT. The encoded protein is CASSIRRAAINEKLFF.

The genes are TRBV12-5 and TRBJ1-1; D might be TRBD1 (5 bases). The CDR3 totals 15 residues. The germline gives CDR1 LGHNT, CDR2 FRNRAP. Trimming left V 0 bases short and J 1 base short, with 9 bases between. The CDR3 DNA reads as TGTGCTAGTGGTTTGGTAATCACAGGGAACACTGAAGCTTTCTTT. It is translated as CASGLVITGNTEAFF.

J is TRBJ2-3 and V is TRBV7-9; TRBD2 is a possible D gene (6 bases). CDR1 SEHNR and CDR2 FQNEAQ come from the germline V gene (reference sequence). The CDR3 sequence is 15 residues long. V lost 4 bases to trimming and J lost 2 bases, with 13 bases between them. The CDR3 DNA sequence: TGTGCCAGCAGCTCCACTAGCTTAGTCACAGATACGCAGTATTTT. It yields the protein CASSSTSLVTDTQYF. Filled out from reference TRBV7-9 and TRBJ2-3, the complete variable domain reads DTGVSQNPRHKITKRGQNVTFRCDPISEHNRLYWYRQTLGQGPEFLTYFQNEAQLEKSRLLSDRFSAERPKGSFSTLEIQRTEQGDSAMYLCASSSTSLVTDTQYFGPGTRLTVL.

Here the CDR3 DNA reads TGTGCCAGCAGTACAACAGGGGTCCCCGGTAGGAGTGAGCAGTTCTTC. Protein sequence: CASSTTGVPGRSEQFF. The chain is built from TRBV6-2 or TRBV6-3 and TRBJ2-1, with 7 bases aligning to TRBD1. The trim removed 5 bases at V and 9 bases at J, leaving 16 bases unmatched. The CDR3 sequence is 16 residues long. CDR1 MNHEY and CDR2 SVGEGT come from the germline V gene.

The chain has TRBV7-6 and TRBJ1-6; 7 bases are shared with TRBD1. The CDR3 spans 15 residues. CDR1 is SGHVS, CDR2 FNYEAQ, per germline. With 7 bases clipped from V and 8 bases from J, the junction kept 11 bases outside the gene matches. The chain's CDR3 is CASTSRQGGDSPLHF. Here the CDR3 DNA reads TGTGCCAGCACCTCGAGACAGGGTGGTGATTCACCCCTCCACTTT. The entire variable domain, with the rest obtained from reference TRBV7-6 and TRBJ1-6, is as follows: GAGVSQSPRYKVTKRGQDVALRCDPISGHVSLYWYRQALGQGPEFLTYFNYEAQQDKSGLPNDRFSAERPEGSISTLTIQRTEQRDSAMYRCASTSRQGGDSPLHFGNGTRLTVT.

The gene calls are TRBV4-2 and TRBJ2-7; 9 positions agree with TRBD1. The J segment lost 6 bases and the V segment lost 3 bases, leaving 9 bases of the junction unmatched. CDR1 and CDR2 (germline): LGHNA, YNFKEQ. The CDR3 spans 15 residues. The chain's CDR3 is CASSQLGQGYGEQYF. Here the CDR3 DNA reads TGTGCCAGCAGCCAGTTAGGACAGGGGTACGGCGAGCAGTACTTC.

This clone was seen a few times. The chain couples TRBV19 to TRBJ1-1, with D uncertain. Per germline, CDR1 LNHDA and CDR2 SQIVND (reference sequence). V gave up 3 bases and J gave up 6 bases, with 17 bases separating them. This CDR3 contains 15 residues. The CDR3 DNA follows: TGTGCCAGTAGTATTCGGCCATACCTCCAGGCTGAAGCTTTCTTT. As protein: CASSIRPYLQAEAFF.

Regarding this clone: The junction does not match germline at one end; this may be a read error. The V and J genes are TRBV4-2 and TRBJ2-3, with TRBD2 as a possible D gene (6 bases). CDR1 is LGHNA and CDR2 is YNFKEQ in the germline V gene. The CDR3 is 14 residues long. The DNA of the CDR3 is TGTGCCAGCAACCAAGTCCAGGCGGGGGATACGCAGTATTTT. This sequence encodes CASNQVQAGDTQYF.

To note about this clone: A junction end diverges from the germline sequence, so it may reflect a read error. The DNA of the CDR3 is TGTGCCAGCTCATGGGAGGCCGGGAGCAGAGATACGCAGTATTTT. This encodes CASSWEAGSRDTQYF. This chain joins TRBV18 and TRBJ2-3; TRBD2 is a possible D gene (6 bases). The germline V gene encodes CDR1 KGHSH and CDR2 LQKENI. The CDR3 is 15 residues long.

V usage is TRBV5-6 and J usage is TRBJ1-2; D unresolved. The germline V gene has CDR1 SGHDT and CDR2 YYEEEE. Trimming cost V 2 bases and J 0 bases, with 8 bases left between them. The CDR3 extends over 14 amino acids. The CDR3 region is CASSFAAPNYGYTF. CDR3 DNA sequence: TGTGCCAGCAGCTTCGCGGCCCCTAACTATGGCTACACCTTC.

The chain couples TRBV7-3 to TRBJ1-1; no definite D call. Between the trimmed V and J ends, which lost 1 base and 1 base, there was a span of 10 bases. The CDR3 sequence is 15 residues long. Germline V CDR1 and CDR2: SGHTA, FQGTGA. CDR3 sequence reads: CASSLIGESNTEAFF. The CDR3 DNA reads TGTGCCAGCAGCTTAATCGGAGAATCGAACACTGAAGCTTTCTTT. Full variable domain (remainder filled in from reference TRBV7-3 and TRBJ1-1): GAGVSQTPSNKVTEKGKYVELRCDPISGHTALYWYRQSLGQGPEFLIYFQGTGAADDSGLPNDRFFAVRPEGSVSTLKIQRTERGDSAVYLCASSLIGESNTEAFFGQGTRLTVV.

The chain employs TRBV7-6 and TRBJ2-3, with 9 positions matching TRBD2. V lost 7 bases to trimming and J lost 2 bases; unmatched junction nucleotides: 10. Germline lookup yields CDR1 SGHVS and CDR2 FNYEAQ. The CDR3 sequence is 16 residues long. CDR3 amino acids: CASMMGVAGATDTQYF. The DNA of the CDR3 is TGTGCCAGCATGATGGGAGTAGCGGGAGCCACAGATACGCAGTATTTT.

The CDR3: CASSQYGTLYNEQFF. CDR3 DNA sequence: TGTGCCAGCAGCCAGTACGGGACTCTCTACAATGAGCAGTTCTTC. The gene calls are TRBV14 and TRBJ2-1, with a tentative D call TRBD2 (6 bases). The CDR3 runs to 15 residues. Per the germline V gene, CDR1 is SGHDN and CDR2 is FVKESK. V shed 3 bases and J shed 3 bases, with 12 bases lying between them. Supplemented by reference TRBV14 and TRBJ2-1, the full variable domain reads EAGVTQFPSHSVIEKGQTVTLRCDPISGHDNLYWYRRVMGKEIKFLLHFVKESKQDESGMPNNRFLAERTGGTYSTLKVQPAELEDSGVYFCASSQYGTLYNEQFFGPGTRLTVL.

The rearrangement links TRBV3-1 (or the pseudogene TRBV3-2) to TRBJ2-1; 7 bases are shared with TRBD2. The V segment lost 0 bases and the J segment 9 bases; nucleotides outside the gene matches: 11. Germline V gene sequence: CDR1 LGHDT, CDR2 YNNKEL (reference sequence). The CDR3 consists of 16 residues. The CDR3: CASSQDHTGGRLEQFF. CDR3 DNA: TGTGCCAGCAGCCAAGATCATACTGGCGGGAGACTTGAGCAGTTCTTC.

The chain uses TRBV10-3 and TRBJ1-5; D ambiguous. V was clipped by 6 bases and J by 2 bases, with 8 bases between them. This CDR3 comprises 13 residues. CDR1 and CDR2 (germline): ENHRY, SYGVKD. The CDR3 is CAIRGEGNQPQHF. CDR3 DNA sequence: TGTGCCATCAGGGGTGAGGGCAATCAGCCCCAGCATTTT.

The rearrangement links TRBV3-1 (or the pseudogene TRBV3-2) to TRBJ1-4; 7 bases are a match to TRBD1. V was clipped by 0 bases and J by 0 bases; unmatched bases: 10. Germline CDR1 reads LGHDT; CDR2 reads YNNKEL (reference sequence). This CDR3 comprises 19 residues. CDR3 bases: TGTGCCAGCAGCCAAGATGAGAGGGGGCCTAATGCAACTAATGAAAAACTGTTTTTT. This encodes CASSQDERGPNATNEKLFF.

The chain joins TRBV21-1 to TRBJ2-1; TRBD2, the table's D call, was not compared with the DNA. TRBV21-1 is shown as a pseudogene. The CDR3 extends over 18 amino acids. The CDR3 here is CASSKEEEAGGNYNEQFF. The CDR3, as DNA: TGTGCCAGCAGCAAAGAAGAAGAAGCGGGAGGGAATTACAATGAGCAGTTCTTC.

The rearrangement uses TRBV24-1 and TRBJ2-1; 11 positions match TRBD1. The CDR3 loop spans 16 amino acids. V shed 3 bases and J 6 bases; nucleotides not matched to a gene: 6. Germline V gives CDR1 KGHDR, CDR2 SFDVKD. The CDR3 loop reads CATSDRPGQGVNEQFF. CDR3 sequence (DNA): TGTGCCACCAGTGATCGACCGGGACAGGGGGTCAATGAGCAGTTCTTC.